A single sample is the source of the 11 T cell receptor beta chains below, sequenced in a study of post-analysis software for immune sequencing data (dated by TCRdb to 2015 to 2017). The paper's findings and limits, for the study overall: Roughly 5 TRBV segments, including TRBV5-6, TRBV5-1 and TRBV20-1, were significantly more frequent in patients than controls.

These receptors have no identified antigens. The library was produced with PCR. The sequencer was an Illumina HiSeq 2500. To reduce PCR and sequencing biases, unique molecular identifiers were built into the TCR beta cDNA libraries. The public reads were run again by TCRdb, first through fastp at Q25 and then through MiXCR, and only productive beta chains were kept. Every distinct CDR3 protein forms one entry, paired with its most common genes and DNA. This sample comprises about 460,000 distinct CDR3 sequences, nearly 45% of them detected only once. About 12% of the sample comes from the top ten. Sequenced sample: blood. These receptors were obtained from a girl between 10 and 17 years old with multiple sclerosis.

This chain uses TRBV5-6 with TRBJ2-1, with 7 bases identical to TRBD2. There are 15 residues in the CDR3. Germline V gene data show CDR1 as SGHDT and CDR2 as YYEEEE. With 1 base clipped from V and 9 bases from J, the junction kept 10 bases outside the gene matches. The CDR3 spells CASSLMNSGHIEQFF. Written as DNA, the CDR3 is TGTGCCAGCAGCTTGATGAATAGCGGGCACATTGAGCAGTTCTTC. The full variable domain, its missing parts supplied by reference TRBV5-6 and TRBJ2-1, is DAGVTQSPTHLIKTRGQQVTLRCSPKSGHDTVSWYQQALGQGPQFIFQYYEEEERQRGNFPDRFSGHQFPNYSSELNVNALLLGDSALYLCASSLMNSGHIEQFFGPGTRLTVL.

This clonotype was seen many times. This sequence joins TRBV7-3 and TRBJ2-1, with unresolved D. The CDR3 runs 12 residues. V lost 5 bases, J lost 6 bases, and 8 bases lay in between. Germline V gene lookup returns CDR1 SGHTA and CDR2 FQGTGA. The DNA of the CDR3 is TGTGCCAGCAGCGCCACAAGCAATGAGCAGTTCTTC. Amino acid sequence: CASSATSNEQFF.

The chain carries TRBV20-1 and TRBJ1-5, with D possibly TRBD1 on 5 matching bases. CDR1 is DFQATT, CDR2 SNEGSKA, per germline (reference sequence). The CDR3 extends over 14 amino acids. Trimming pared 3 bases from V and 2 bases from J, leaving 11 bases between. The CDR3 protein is CSASRRVGNQPQHF. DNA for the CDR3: TGCAGTGCTAGCCGCAGGGTTGGCAATCAGCCCCAGCATTTT.

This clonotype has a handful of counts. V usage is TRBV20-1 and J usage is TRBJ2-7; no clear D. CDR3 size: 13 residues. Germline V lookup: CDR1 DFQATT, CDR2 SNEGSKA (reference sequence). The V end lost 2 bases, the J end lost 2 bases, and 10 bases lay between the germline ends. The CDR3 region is CSARKAQTYEQYF. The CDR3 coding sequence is TGCAGTGCTAGAAAAGCTCAAACCTACGAGCAGTACTTC.

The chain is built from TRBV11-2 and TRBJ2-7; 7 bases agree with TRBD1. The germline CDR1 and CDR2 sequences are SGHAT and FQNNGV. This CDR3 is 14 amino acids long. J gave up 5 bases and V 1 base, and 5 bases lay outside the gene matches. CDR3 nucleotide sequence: TGTGCCAGCAGCTTAGGAGACAGGGACCACGAGCAGTACTTC. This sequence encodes CASSLGDRDHEQYF.

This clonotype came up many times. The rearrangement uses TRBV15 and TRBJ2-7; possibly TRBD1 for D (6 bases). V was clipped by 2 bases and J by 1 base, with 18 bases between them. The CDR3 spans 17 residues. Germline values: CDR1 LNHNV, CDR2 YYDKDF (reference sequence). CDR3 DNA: TGTGCCACCAGCAGAAACCCGCCAGGGGCTCTTTCCTACGAGCAGTACTTC. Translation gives CATSRNPPGALSYEQYF. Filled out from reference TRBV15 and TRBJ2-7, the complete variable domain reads DAMVIQNPRYQVTQFGKPVTLSCSQTLNHNVMYWYQQKSSQAPKLLFHYYDKDFNNEADTPDNFQSRRPNTSFCFLDIRSPGLGDTAMYLCATSRNPPGALSYEQYFGPGTRLTVT.

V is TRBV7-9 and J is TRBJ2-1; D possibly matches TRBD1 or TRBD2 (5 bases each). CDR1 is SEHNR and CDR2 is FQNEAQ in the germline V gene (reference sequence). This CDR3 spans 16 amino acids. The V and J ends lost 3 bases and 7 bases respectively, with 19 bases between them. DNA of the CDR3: TGTGCCAGCAGCTTGGGACCACATCTACAGCTGAATGAGCAGTTCTTC. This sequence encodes CASSLGPHLQLNEQFF.

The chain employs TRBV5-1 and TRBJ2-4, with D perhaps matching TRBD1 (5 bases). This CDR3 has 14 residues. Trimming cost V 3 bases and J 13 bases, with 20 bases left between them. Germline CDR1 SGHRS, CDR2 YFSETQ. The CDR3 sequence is CASSSQGLGNEQYF. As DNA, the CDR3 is TGCGCCAGCAGCTCCCAGGGTTTGGGGAATGAGCAGTACTTC.

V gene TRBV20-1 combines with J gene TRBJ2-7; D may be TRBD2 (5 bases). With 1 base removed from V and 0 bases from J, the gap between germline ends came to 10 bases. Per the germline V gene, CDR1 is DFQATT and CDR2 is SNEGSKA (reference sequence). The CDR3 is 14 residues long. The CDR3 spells CSARGPGNSYEQYF. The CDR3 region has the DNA TGCAGTGCTAGAGGACCCGGGAACTCCTACGAGCAGTACTTC.

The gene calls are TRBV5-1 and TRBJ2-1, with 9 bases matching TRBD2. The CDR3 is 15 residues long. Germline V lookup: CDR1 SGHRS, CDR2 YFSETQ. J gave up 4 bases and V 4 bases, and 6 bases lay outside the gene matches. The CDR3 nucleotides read TGCGCCAGCAGCCTCCTAGCGGGGAAATACAATGAGCAGTTCTTC. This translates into CASSLLAGKYNEQFF.

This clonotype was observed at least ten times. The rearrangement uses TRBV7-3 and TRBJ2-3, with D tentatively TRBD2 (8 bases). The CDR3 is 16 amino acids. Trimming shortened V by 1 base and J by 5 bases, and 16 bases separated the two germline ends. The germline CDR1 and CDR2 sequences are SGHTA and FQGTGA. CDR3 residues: CASSLNTGAGGDTQYF. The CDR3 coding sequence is TGTGCCAGCAGCTTAAATACAGGGGCGGGAGGAGATACGCAGTATTTT.